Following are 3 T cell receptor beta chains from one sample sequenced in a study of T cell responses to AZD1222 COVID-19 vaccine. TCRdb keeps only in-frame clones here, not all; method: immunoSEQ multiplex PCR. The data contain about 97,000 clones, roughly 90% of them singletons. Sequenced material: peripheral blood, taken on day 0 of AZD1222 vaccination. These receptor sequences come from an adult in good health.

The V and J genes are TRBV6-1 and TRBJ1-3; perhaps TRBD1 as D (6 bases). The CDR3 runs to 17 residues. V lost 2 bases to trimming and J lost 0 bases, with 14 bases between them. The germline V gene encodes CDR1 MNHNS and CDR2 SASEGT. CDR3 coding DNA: TGTGCCAGCAGTGAACTTGGGGGGCCCAGCTCTGGAAACACCATATATTTT. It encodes CASSELGGPSSGNTIYF.

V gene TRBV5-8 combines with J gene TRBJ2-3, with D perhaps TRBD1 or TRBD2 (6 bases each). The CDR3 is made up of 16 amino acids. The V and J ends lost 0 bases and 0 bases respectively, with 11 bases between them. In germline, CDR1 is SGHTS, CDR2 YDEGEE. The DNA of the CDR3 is TGTGCCAGCAGCTTGGAAAGGGGGAGGAGCACAGATACGCAGTATTTT. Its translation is CASSLERGRSTDTQYF.

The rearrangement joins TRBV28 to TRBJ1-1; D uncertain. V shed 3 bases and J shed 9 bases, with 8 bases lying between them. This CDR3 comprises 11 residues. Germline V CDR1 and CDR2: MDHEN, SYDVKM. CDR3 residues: CASSFKLQAFF. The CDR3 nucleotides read TGTGCCAGCAGTTTTAAACTTCAAGCTTTCTTT.